Below are 3 T cell receptor beta chains sequenced from a single sample in a study of cytotoxic CD8 clonotypes in ibrutinib-treated CLL. Some clones are missing from TCRdb's copy, which holds only in-frame ones; the method was immunoSEQ multiplex PCR. The sample carries about 44,000 clones, about 70% recorded once. Sequenced here: PBMCs, sampled after 12 months of ibrutinib treatment. The receptors stem from a human donor with chronic lymphocytic leukemia.

The chain links TRBV10-1 to TRBJ2-7; maybe TRBD2 (6 bases). The CDR3 sequence is 11 residues long. V lost 4 bases and J lost 6, with 7 bases in between. Germline V gene sequence: CDR1 WNHNN, CDR2 SYGVQD (reference sequence). The CDR3 loop is CASSGGGEQYF. CDR3 nucleotide sequence: TGCGCCAGCAGTGGGGGAGGCGAGCAGTACTTC.

The V call is TRBV7-9, the J call TRBJ2-7; 15 nucleotides line up with TRBD2. V was clipped by 5 bases and J by 7 bases; unmatched bases: 6. The CDR3 consists of 15 residues. Germline loops: CDR1 SEHNR, CDR2 FQNEAQ (reference sequence). DNA of the CDR3: TGTGCCAGCAGCCTTGGGACTAGCGGGAGGTGGGAGCAGTACTTC. Amino acid sequence: CASSLGTSGRWEQYF.

This chain links TRBV18 with TRBJ2-3, with TRBD2 identical over 7 bases. This CDR3 region has 14 residues. Trimming cost V 3 bases and J 4 bases; bases outside gene matches: 4. CDR1 KGHSH and CDR2 LQKENI come from the germline V gene. As DNA, the CDR3 is TGTGCCAGCTCACCCATGGCGGGGGCAGATACGCAGTATTTT. Protein: CASSPMAGADTQYF.